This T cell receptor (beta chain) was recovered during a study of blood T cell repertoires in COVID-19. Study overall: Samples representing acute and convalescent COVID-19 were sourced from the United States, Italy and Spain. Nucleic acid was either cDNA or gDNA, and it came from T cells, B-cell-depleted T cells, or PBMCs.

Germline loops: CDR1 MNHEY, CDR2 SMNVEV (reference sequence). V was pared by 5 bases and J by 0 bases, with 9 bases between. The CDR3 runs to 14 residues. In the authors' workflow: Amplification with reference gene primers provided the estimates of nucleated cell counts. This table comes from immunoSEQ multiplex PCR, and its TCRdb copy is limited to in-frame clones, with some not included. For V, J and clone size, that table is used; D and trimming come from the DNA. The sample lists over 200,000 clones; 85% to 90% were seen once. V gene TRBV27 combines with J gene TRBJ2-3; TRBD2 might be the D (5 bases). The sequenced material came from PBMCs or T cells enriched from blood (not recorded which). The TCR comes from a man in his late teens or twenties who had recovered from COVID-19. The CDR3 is CASSKLVSTDTQYF. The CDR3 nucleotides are TGTGCCAGCAGTAAACTAGTCAGCACAGATACGCAGTATTTT.